This T cell receptor (beta chain) was observed in a study of memory CD4+ T cells and cytomegalovirus serostatus (dated by TCRdb to the late 2010s). Some background on the complete study: The cohort included about 33 healthy adults from Belgium, of whom 9 were CMV seropositive and 24 were CMV seronegative. The study sequenced CD4+ memory TCRbeta repertoires of a Belgian cohort with known cytomegalovirus serostatus to replicate a published TCR-based CMV serostatus classifier. Here is what the overall study found, with its caveats: Only CD4+CD45RO+ memory cells were sequenced, unlike the original study, which covered naive and memory CD4+ and CD8+ populations. On the Belgian cohort, the classifier built on the original framework reached a median bootstrapped AUC of about 0.95, with a 95% CI of 0.76-1.00. For CMV serostatus prediction, a median bootstrapped AUC of about 0.94 was reached with the original framework, and a median bootstrapped AUC of roughly 0.92 was reached with a US-trained random forest. Of around 160 previously reported CMV-associated TCRbeta sequences, 67 appeared in the CD4+ memory repertoires, each in one to five individuals. The results were interpreted as suggesting that the CMV-associated TCR signature is mostly present in the CD4+ memory repertoire.

Genomic DNA was extracted from sorted cells with the Quick-DNA Microprep Kit. Amplification of TCRbeta DNA was done with the immunoSEQ hsTCRbeta kit, following the protocol from the manufacturer. An Illumina MiSeq instrument was used to sequence the TCRbeta libraries. Under the source paper's analysis protocol: Once out-of-frame sequences had been removed, a few million distinct TCRbeta sequences were left, which works out to an average of about 71,000 per individual. Each individual was scored by the count of 150 to 200 previously reported CMV-associated TCRbeta sequences and the total productive distinct TCRbeta count. A beta-binomial model was reimplemented in Python, and scikit-learn random forests with default parameters were trained on data from the US cohort. Classifier performance on the Belgian cohort was summarized as median AUC with percentile confidence intervals calculated over 10,000 bootstrap iterations. Imported from immuneACCESS, the table was reduced by TCRdb to in-frame sequences with V and J called. These copies leave out some clones; in studies compared against another copy, an unresolved V gene accounts for under half, and the cause of the remainder is not known. V and J calls and clone size follow that table, whereas D and trimming were derived from the DNA. This sample has under 55,000 clones in its table, and 78% of those were observed once. In total, the top ten clones hold over 0.5% of the sample.

Germline trimming: 5 bases from V, 5 bases from J; junction bases outside gene matches: 8. The CDR3 starts with the cysteine, ends with the phenylalanine, and has 15 residues. The retained sequence is limited to the CDR3, 45 bases, with the frame set at the first base. As encoded in the germline V gene (reference sequence), CDR1 is SEHNR while CDR2 is FQNEAQ. As to this clone: Its antigen has not been determined. Qualities for individual bases were not recorded, and no much larger clone is one base off.

A FACSAria II was used to sort memory CD4+ T cells, defined as single viable CD3+CD4+CD8-CD45RO+ cells. CMV serostatus was determined using a Roche Elecsys assay that detects serum IgG against CMV pp150, pp28, p38 and p52. After thawing, total CD4+ T cells were enriched by positive selection with CD4 magnetic microbeads. The samples came from a different study that was designed specifically to examine the CD4+ T cell memory repertoire. Peripheral blood mononuclear cells were isolated and cryopreserved according to standard operating procedures, and serum was kept at -80 degrees C. CD3-PerCP (BW264/56), CD4-APC (RPA-T4), CD45RO-PE (UCHT1) and CD8-Pacific Orange (3B5) antibodies were used for staining, and non-viable cells were excluded with Sytox blue.

Sequencing was done on a sample of memory CD4+ T cells from blood. The clonotype comes from an adult in good health and CMV-seronegative. This chain joins TRBV7-9 to TRBJ2-2, with 7 middle bases fitting TRBD2. The DNA sequence is given as TGTGCCAGCAGCCCCGGACTAGACGGTACCGGGGAGCTGTTTTTT. Its product reads: CASSPGLDGTGELFF.